Listed here are 32 T cell receptor beta chains from one sample, sequenced in a study of blood T cells in healthy people across ages. A second PCR of about 7 to 11 cycles used a sample-barcoded 5' primer and a J-beta primer mix. In TCRdb, the 5' RACE reads were re-called with MiXCR into one record per CDR3 protein. Among about 1.6 million distinct CDR3 sequences listed, roughly 32% were seen once. The sequencing input was blood. The source of these receptors is a woman under 40 in good health.

The genes are TRBV5-6 and TRBJ1-1, with D possibly TRBD1 on 6 matching bases. The germline V gene encodes CDR1 SGHDT and CDR2 YYEEEE. V lost 3 bases to trimming and J lost 6 bases, with 15 bases between them. The CDR3 consists of 14 residues. CDR3 in DNA: TGTGCCAGCAGCTCCAGGGGAAGGTGGGCTGAAGCTTTCTTT. Amino acids: CASSSRGRWAEAFF. The full variable domain, in which reference TRBV5-6 and TRBJ1-1 provide the parts outside the CDR3, is DAGVTQSPTHLIKTRGQQVTLRCSPKSGHDTVSWYQQALGQGPQFIFQYYEEEERQRGNFPDRFSGHQFPNYSSELNVNALLLGDSALYLCASSSRGRWAEAFFGQGTRLTVV.

The rearrangement uses TRBV27 and TRBJ2-7; D perhaps matches TRBD1 (5 bases). The CDR3 consists of 14 residues. Per germline, CDR1 MNHEY and CDR2 SMNVEV (reference sequence). The V and J ends lost 4 bases and 5 bases respectively, with 15 bases between them. The CDR3 nucleotides are TGTGCCAGCAGTTCGAATTTCAGGGTCGACGAGCAGTACTTC. Its protein is CASSSNFRVDEQYF.

The chain joins TRBV10-2 to TRBJ1-4; D is unclear. The CDR3 spans 12 residues. V lost 7 bases and J lost 2, with 5 bases in between. Germline loops: CDR1 WSHSY, CDR2 SAAADI. The CDR3 bases are TGCGCCAGCAAGAGGACTAATGAAAAACTGTTTTTT. It yields the protein CASKRTNEKLFF.

The chain combines TRBV20-1 with TRBJ2-5, with 12 bases identical to TRBD2. Per germline, CDR1 DFQATT and CDR2 SNEGSKA (reference sequence). V lost 5 bases to trimming and J lost 1 base; unmatched junction nucleotides: 5. This CDR3 is built from 15 residues. Here the CDR3 reads CSAGLAGGSQETQYF. CDR3 in DNA: TGCAGTGCTGGCCTAGCGGGGGGGTCCCAAGAGACCCAGTACTTC.

The genes are TRBV9 and TRBJ2-5; 11 bases are a match to TRBD1. The J call is doubtful: the DNA matches TRBJ2-7 better. Germline V gene sequence: CDR1 SGDLS, CDR2 YYNGEE. The CDR3 consists of 13 residues. The CDR3 coding sequence is TGTACCATGCCGGGACAGGGGGACCACGAGCAGTACTTC. Its translation is CTMPGQGDHEQYF.

The chain is built from TRBV9 and TRBJ2-5; 7 bases line up with TRBD2. Germline V gene data show CDR1 as SGDLS and CDR2 as YYNGEE. The trim removed 2 bases at V and 7 bases at J, leaving 11 bases unmatched. The CDR3 loop spans 15 amino acids. This CDR3 reads CASSVQGLPQGTQYF. For the CDR3, the DNA is TGTGCCAGCAGCGTCCAGGGACTACCCCAGGGGACCCAGTACTTC.

CDR3: CASSLDRPSTDTQYF. The CDR3 DNA sequence: TGTGCCAGCAGTTTGGACAGACCTAGCACAGATACGCAGTATTTT. The chain combines TRBV12-3 or TRBV12-4 with TRBJ2-3; possibly TRBD1 for D (6 bases). This CDR3 spans 15 amino acids. Trimming cost V 3 bases and J 0 bases, with 10 bases left between them.

This chain connects TRBV6-6 to TRBJ1-5, with D perhaps TRBD1 (5 bases). The CDR3 runs 17 residues. V was pared by 2 bases and J by 5 bases, with 19 bases between. The germline CDR1 and CDR2 sequences are MNHNY and SVGAGI (reference sequence). The CDR3 spells CASSYGAGMVLDQPQHF. The CDR3 DNA reads TGTGCCAGCAGTTACGGGGCAGGGATGGTGCTTGATCAGCCCCAGCATTTT.

This chain links TRBV20-1 with TRBJ2-3; no clear D. Germline values: CDR1 DFQATT, CDR2 SNEGSKA (reference sequence). The V end was cut by 6 bases, the J end by 2 bases, with 27 bases between. This CDR3 has 18 amino acids. CDR3 region: CSAALLESKALNTDTQYF. The CDR3 DNA reads as TGCAGTGCAGCCCTCCTGGAGTCCAAAGCGCTAAACACAGATACGCAGTATTTT.

The gene calls are TRBV18 and TRBJ2-1; no firm D call. Per the germline V gene, CDR1 is KGHSH and CDR2 is LQKENI. This CDR3 is 15 amino acids long. V was cut by 0 bases and J by 5 bases, with 11 bases left in between. The CDR3 here is CASSPPNPKDNEQFF. The CDR3, as DNA: TGTGCCAGCTCACCACCAAACCCGAAAGACAATGAGCAGTTCTTC. Together with reference TRBV18 and TRBJ2-1, the CDR3 gives the full variable domain: NAGVMQNPRHLVRRRGQEARLRCSPMKGHSHVYWYRQLPEEGLKFMVYLQKENIIDESGMPKERFSAEFPKEGPSILRIQQVVRGDSAAYFCASSPPNPKDNEQFFGPGTRLTVL.

This clonotype was counted between two and nine times. The genes are TRBV7-6 and TRBJ2-1; D unresolved. The CDR3 length is 16 residues. Germline values: CDR1 SGHVS, CDR2 FNYEAQ. The V and J ends lost 1 base and 0 bases respectively, with 10 bases between them. This CDR3 reads CASSLVARGSYNEQFF. CDR3 bases: TGTGCCAGCAGCTTAGTGGCGCGAGGCTCCTACAATGAGCAGTTCTTC.

The rearrangement joins TRBV3-1 to TRBJ2-1; maybe TRBD1 (6 bases). V lost 5 bases and J 1 base, leaving 12 bases between the germline ends. CDR3 length: 15 residues. Germline assignment: CDR1 LGHDT and CDR2 YNNKEL (reference sequence). CDR3 region: CASSSPGHSYNEQFF. CDR3 sequence (DNA): TGTGCCAGCAGCTCCCCGGGACATTCCTACAATGAGCAGTTCTTC.

Comment on this clonotype: Germline is not matched at one junction end, which may reflect a read error. This chain uses TRBV2 with TRBJ1-2; perhaps TRBD1 as D (5 bases). Per the germline V gene, CDR1 is SNHLY and CDR2 is FYNNEI. CDR3 length equals 13 residues. The CDR3 is CAGSAGGTRGYTF. CDR3 in DNA: TGTGCCGGCAGTGCCGGGGGGACGAGGGGCTACACCTTC.

The genes are TRBV18 and TRBJ1-5; 9 nucleotides match TRBD1. The CDR3 extends over 15 amino acids. Trimming took 4 bases from V and 5 from J; bases not matched to a gene: 6. Germline V lookup: CDR1 KGHSH, CDR2 LQKENI. CDR3 amino acids: CASSQLTGGDQPQHF. The CDR3 DNA sequence: TGTGCCAGCTCACAACTGACAGGGGGGGATCAGCCCCAGCATTTT. The full variable domain, completed using reference TRBV18 and TRBJ1-5, is NAGVMQNPRHLVRRRGQEARLRCSPMKGHSHVYWYRQLPEEGLKFMVYLQKENIIDESGMPKERFSAEFPKEGPSILRIQQVVRGDSAAYFCASSQLTGGDQPQHFGDGTRLSIL.

The chain carries TRBV5-6 and TRBJ2-5; 8 bases are a match to TRBD1. CDR1 and CDR2 (germline): SGHDT, YYEEEE. J lost 5 bases, V lost 1 base, and 4 bases had no gene match. The CDR3 is 14 residues long. The CDR3: CASSLRGQVETQYF. The CDR3 DNA is TGTGCCAGCAGCTTGAGGGGACAGGTGGAGACCCAGTACTTC. The variable domain in full, completed from reference TRBV5-6 and TRBJ2-5, reads DAGVTQSPTHLIKTRGQQVTLRCSPKSGHDTVSWYQQALGQGPQFIFQYYEEEERQRGNFPDRFSGHQFPNYSSELNVNALLLGDSALYLCASSLRGQVETQYFGPGTRLLVL.

The chain recombines TRBV6-6 with TRBJ2-6; 7 bases are shared with TRBD2. Germline values: CDR1 MNHNY, CDR2 SVGAGI (reference sequence). The trim removed 6 bases at V and 6 bases at J, leaving 8 bases unmatched. The CDR3 consists of 15 residues. CDR3 nucleotide sequence: TGTGCCAGCAGCCCGGGGGGTGCGGAGGCCAACGTCCTGACTTTC. It yields the protein CASSPGGAEANVLTF.

The chain carries TRBV12-3 or TRBV12-4 and TRBJ2-1; D possibly corresponds to TRBD2 (8 bases). V was clipped by 9 bases and J by 3 bases, with 21 bases between them. The CDR3 sequence is 16 residues long. CDR3: CASRAGGSGVYNEQFF. The CDR3 DNA follows: TGTGCCAGTAGGGCAGGGGGTAGCGGGGTCTACAATGAGCAGTTCTTC.

This sequence joins TRBV24-1 and TRBJ2-5; no reliable D call. Germline assignment: CDR1 KGHDR and CDR2 SFDVKD. The CDR3 is made up of 13 amino acids. Trimming pared 3 bases from V and 5 bases from J, leaving 9 bases between. CDR3 protein: CATSDGLVETQYF. CDR3 DNA: TGTGCCACCAGTGATGGGTTAGTTGAGACCCAGTACTTC.

The sample holds one count of this clonotype. V usage is TRBV13 and J usage is TRBJ2-1; the match to TRBD2 covers 10 bases. CDR3 length: 18 residues. CDR1 and CDR2 from the germline V gene are PRHDT and FYEKMQ (reference sequence). V dropped 1 base and J dropped 4; count of bases not matched to a gene: 10. The CDR3 region has the DNA TGTGCCAGCAGCTTAGAGGGGGGGAGAGCGGGAGGGTACAATGAGCAGTTCTTC. Protein sequence: CASSLEGGRAGGYNEQFF.

The chain is built from TRBV18 and TRBJ2-6; the D gene could be TRBD1 or TRBD2 (5 bases each). This CDR3 contains 18 residues. CDR1 and CDR2 (germline): KGHSH, LQKENI. V was trimmed by 10 bases and J by 0 bases, leaving 22 bases between them. The CDR3 DNA follows: TGTGCCACCGAACTCCGACAGCTGGGGGTCTCTGGGGCCAACGTCCTGACTTTC. Its translation: CATELRQLGVSGANVLTF.

This sequence joins TRBV10-2 and TRBJ2-3, with D maybe TRBD2 (6 bases). The ends were cut back, 6 bases at V and 0 bases at J, with 16 bases in the middle. The CDR3 sequence is 16 residues long. Germline V CDR1 and CDR2: WSHSY, SAAADI. In DNA, the CDR3 is TGCGCCAGCAGCCGCGGGGCGGAAACTAGCACAGATACGCAGTATTTT. Translating it yields CASSRGAETSTDTQYF.

This clonotype was found many times. The chain links TRBV11-2 to TRBJ2-3; 7 positions agree with TRBD1. V shed 5 bases and J 9 bases; nucleotides not matched to a gene: 17. CDR1 is SGHAT and CDR2 is FQNNGV in the germline V gene. This CDR3 has 16 residues. CDR3: CASSPLQARGKETQYF. CDR3 coding DNA: TGTGCCAGCAGCCCACTTCAGGCCAGGGGGAAGGAGACGCAGTATTTT.

This clonotype was seen only a few times. J is TRBJ2-4 and V is TRBV7-2; the D gene is possibly TRBD1 (6 bases). This CDR3 comprises 13 residues. Trimming shortened V by 4 bases and J by 6 bases, and 10 bases separated the two germline ends. In germline, CDR1 is SGHTA, CDR2 FQGNSA. This chain's CDR3 is CASSYGDINIQYF. The CDR3 nucleotides are TGTGCCAGCAGCTATGGGGACATAAACATTCAGTACTTC.

The rearrangement uses TRBV13 and TRBJ1-2, with a weak D call TRBD1 (6 bases). CDR1 and CDR2 (germline): PRHDT, FYEKMQ (reference sequence). This CDR3 region has 14 residues. V gave up 2 bases and J gave up 6 bases, with 13 bases separating them. The CDR3 reads CASSLQDSGHGYTF. The CDR3 DNA is TGTGCCAGCAGCTTACAGGACAGTGGCCATGGCTACACCTTC.

V and J are TRBV5-6 and TRBJ2-1; TRBD2 aligns across 10 bases. The CDR3 sequence is 17 residues long. Trimming took 4 bases from V and 7 from J; bases not matched to a gene: 14. CDR1 is SGHDT, CDR2 YYEEEE, per germline. CDR3 nucleotides: TGTGCCAGCAGCCCCCGACTAGCGGGCGTCCTCCTAAATGAGCAGTTCTTC. As protein: CASSPRLAGVLLNEQFF.

This clonotype was observed many times. CDR3 coding DNA: TGCAGCGAGTCCCAGGGGGCAGGCTATGGCTACACCTTC. Protein product: CSESQGAGYGYTF. The chain is built from TRBV29-1 and TRBJ1-2, with TRBD1 identical over 8 bases. Trimming cost V 7 bases and J 4 bases; bases outside gene matches: 8. This CDR3 comprises 13 residues. Germline V gene data show CDR1 as SQVTM and CDR2 as ANQGSEA.

This clonotype was counted a few times. The V call is TRBV13, the J call TRBJ2-5, with TRBD2 matching over 8 bases. This CDR3 contains 17 residues. Germline-derived CDR1 and CDR2 are PRHDT and FYEKMQ (reference sequence). V lost 2 bases, J lost 0 bases, and 8 bases stayed unmatched. The CDR3 DNA follows: TGTGCCAGCAGCTTAATAGGGCGGCGGGAGGACCAAGAGACCCAGTACTTC. Translated, it gives CASSLIGRREDQETQYF.

The chain is built from TRBV7-6 and TRBJ2-5; TRBD2 agrees at 15 bases. The CDR3 totals 21 residues. The trim removed 1 base at V and 2 bases at J, leaving 14 bases unmatched. Germline-derived CDR1 and CDR2 are SGHVS and FNYEAQ. The CDR3 reads CASSLGIFWTSGRAEQETQYF. As DNA, the CDR3 is TGTGCCAGCAGCTTAGGCATATTTTGGACTAGCGGGAGGGCCGAGCAAGAGACCCAGTACTTC.

The chain combines TRBV9 with TRBJ2-7, with 7 bases aligning to TRBD1. Germline V gene sequence: CDR1 SGDLS, CDR2 YYNGEE. Unmatched junction bases numbered 12, after V lost 3 bases and J lost 3 bases. This CDR3 spans 16 amino acids. CDR3 region: CASSEGKTGQIYEQYF. As DNA, the CDR3 is TGTGCCAGCAGCGAGGGTAAGACAGGGCAAATCTACGAGCAGTACTTC.

This chain uses TRBV9 with TRBJ2-1; tentative D call: TRBD1 (8 bases). CDR3 length equals 17 residues. Germline V gene sequence: CDR1 SGDLS, CDR2 YYNGEE. V shed 0 bases and J shed 6 bases, with 19 bases lying between them. The CDR3 spells CASSVGDRGRGVNEQFF. CDR3 DNA: TGTGCCAGCAGCGTAGGTGACAGGGGCCGGGGGGTCAATGAGCAGTTCTTC.

Concerning this clonotype: One junction end disagrees with the germline gene, perhaps due to a read error. The chain recombines TRBV6-1 with TRBJ2-3; weak D call: TRBD2 (5 bases). The CDR3 contains 14 residues. Per germline, CDR1 MNHNS and CDR2 SASEGT. CDR3 loop: CTSSSLIASDTQYF. The DNA for the CDR3 is TGTACCAGCAGTTCCCTTATAGCGTCAGATACGCAGTATTTT.

CDR3 sequence (DNA): TGCAGTGCTAGCTCCCCTGGAAACACTGAAGCTTTCTTT. This codes for CSASSPGNTEAFF. The chain recombines TRBV20-1 with TRBJ1-1; D remains ambiguous. The germline CDR1 and CDR2 sequences are DFQATT and SNEGSKA (reference sequence). V lost 3 bases and J lost 2, with 10 bases in between. The CDR3 loop spans 13 amino acids.